This T cell receptor beta chain derives from a study of blood T cell repertoires in COVID-19. The overall study: Both acute and convalescent COVID-19 samples were obtained from the United States, Italy and Spain. T cells, B-cell-depleted T cells, or PBMCs supplied cDNA or gDNA.

In the authors' workflow: The assay estimated nucleated cells by amplifying reference gene primers. Profiled with immunoSEQ multiplex PCR; TCRdb holds only in-frame clones, not every one. V, J and clone size reflect that table, while D and trimming were determined from the DNA. The table has around 46,000 clones, roughly four fifths seen once; the top ten hold 7.3%. The CDR3 loop spans 12 amino acids. Trimming removed 5 bases from V and 3 bases from J, with 6 bases in between. CDR1 and CDR2 (germline): SGHVS, FQNEAQ. The chain recombines TRBV7-8 with TRBJ2-3; D is unresolved. Material for sequencing was peripheral blood. The TCR originated in a man aged 40-50 years with acute or convalescent COVID-19. CDR3 bases: TGTGCCAGCAGCCCCGTAACAGATACGCAGTATTTT. Its protein is CASSPVTDTQYF.